These T cell receptor beta chains were read from a single sample in a study of blood T cell repertoires in COVID-19. The assay was immunoSEQ multiplex PCR, and TCRdb's table has in-frame clones only and misses some. The sample records approximately 220,000 clones, about four fifths being singletons. Sequencing was performed on PBMCs or T cells enriched from blood (not recorded which). These receptors were obtained from a woman aged 40-49 years with acute COVID-19. Each CDR3 is given with its conserved first and last residue. D genes are given only for firm matches. Only some rows state a clone size, as once, few, many or a class for expanded clones.

d_call: TRBD1
j_call: TRBJ2-7
clone_size: -
v_call: TRBV29-1
cdr3_aa: CSVEGFRDSNEQYF
cdr3_nt: TGCAGCGTTGAGGGATTCCGGGACAGTAACGAGCAGTACTTC

d_call: TRBD1
j_call: TRBJ1-6
clone_size: -
v_call: TRBV18
cdr3_aa: CASSLGGRSNSPLHF
cdr3_nt: TGTGCCAGCTCTCTAGGGGGCAGAAGTAATTCACCCCTCCACTTT

d_call: -
j_call: TRBJ2-1
clone_size: few
v_call: TRBV5-1
cdr3_aa: CASSLGLYPISSYNEQFF
cdr3_nt: TGCGCCAGCAGCTTGGGTCTCTACCCAATAAGCTCCTACAATGAGCAGTTCTTC

d_call: TRBD2
j_call: TRBJ2-3
clone_size: -
v_call: TRBV7-2
cdr3_aa: CASSVSGGAVGYTQYF
cdr3_nt: TGTGCCAGCAGCGTTAGCGGGGGGGCCGTGGGGTATACGCAGTATTTT

d_call: TRBD1
j_call: TRBJ1-3
clone_size: -
v_call: TRBV19
cdr3_aa: CASKQGAAGNTIYF
cdr3_nt: TGTGCCAGTAAACAGGGGGCGGCAGGAAACACCATATATTTT

d_call: -
j_call: TRBJ2-7
clone_size: few
v_call: TRBV4-3
cdr3_aa: CASSIDRDYEQYF
cdr3_nt: TGCGCCAGCAGTATTGACAGAGACTACGAGCAGTACTTC

d_call: -
j_call: TRBJ2-5
clone_size: -
v_call: TRBV6-6
cdr3_aa: CASTSRGTQYF
cdr3_nt: TGTGCCAGCACCTCCAGAGGGACCCAGTACTTC

d_call: TRBD1
j_call: TRBJ2-5
clone_size: -
v_call: TRBV7-7
cdr3_aa: CASTPGGVQETQYF
cdr3_nt: TGTGCCAGCACCCCAGGGGGCGTACAAGAGACCCAGTACTTC

d_call: -
j_call: TRBJ1-4
clone_size: -
v_call: TRBV28
cdr3_aa: CASSPLDSYNEKLFF
cdr3_nt: TGTGCCAGCAGCCCCCTGGACAGCTATAATGAAAAACTGTTTTTT

d_call: -
j_call: TRBJ1-6
clone_size: -
v_call: TRBV7-2
cdr3_aa: CASSFVSGANSPLHF
cdr3_nt: TGTGCCAGCAGCTTTGTCAGCGGGGCAAATTCACCCCTCCACTTT

d_call: -
j_call: TRBJ1-6
clone_size: -
v_call: TRBV6-5
cdr3_aa: CASSYSSGRANSPLHF
cdr3_nt: TGTGCCAGCAGTTACAGTAGTGGCAGGGCTAATTCACCCCTCCACTTT

d_call: TRBD2
j_call: TRBJ2-3
clone_size: -
v_call: TRBV5-1
cdr3_aa: CASRGAGGVTDTQYF
cdr3_nt: TGCGCCAGCAGGGGAGCGGGGGGTGTCACAGATACGCAGTATTTT

d_call: TRBD1
j_call: TRBJ1-5
clone_size: many
v_call: TRBV7-9
cdr3_aa: CASSFGQGINQPQHF
cdr3_nt: TGTGCCAGCAGCTTCGGACAGGGAATTAATCAGCCCCAGCATTTT

d_call: TRBD1
j_call: TRBJ1-2
clone_size: -
v_call: TRBV27
cdr3_aa: CASSSVTGGGGYTF
cdr3_nt: TGTGCCAGCAGTTCCGTGACAGGGGGCGGCGGCTACACCTTC

d_call: -
j_call: TRBJ1-2
clone_size: few
v_call: TRBV30
cdr3_aa: CAWGFRDSPRYGYTF
cdr3_nt: TGTGCCTGGGGATTCCGGGATTCCCCCCGCTATGGCTACACCTTC

d_call: TRBD2
j_call: TRBJ2-1
clone_size: -
v_call: TRBV19
cdr3_aa: CASTMGRGIHNEQFF
cdr3_nt: TGTGCCAGTACTATGGGGAGGGGAATCCACAATGAGCAGTTCTTC